This is a list of T cell receptor beta chains from one sample in a study of blood T cell repertoires in COVID-19. The data were produced by immunoSEQ multiplex PCR, yet TCRdb's version contains in-frame clones alone and is incomplete. The table has 95,000 to 150,000 clones, 80% to 90% seen once; the top ten hold 0.88%. Sequenced: peripheral blood. All receptors come from a woman in her forties or fifties with active or convalescent COVID-19. Each CDR3 is given with its conserved first and last residue. D genes are given only for firm matches. Size is stated for part of the rows, as once, few or many counts, or as a class when the clone is expanded.

size: -; J: TRBJ2-3; D: -; V: TRBV4-3; CDR3: CASSQEFRFTDTQYF; DNA: TGCGCCAGCAGCCAAGAATTCCGGTTCACAGATACGCAGTATTTT
size: -; J: TRBJ1-2; D: -; V: TRBV28; CDR3: CASISGTQRGYTF; DNA: TGTGCCAGCATATCGGGGACTCAGCGTGGCTACACCTTC
size: -; J: TRBJ1-5; D: -; V: TRBV9; CDR3: CASSVAYREAPYQPQHF; DNA: TGTGCCAGCAGCGTAGCTTACCGGGAGGCGCCTTATCAGCCCCAGCATTTT
size: -; J: TRBJ2-5; D: TRBD2; V: TRBV5-6; CDR3: CASSLDGGGSQETQYF; DNA: TGTGCCAGCAGCTTGGATGGCGGGGGGAGCCAAGAGACCCAGTACTTC
size: once; J: TRBJ1-6; D: TRBD1; V: TRBV19; CDR3: CASREGADNSPLHF; DNA: TGTGCCAGTCGTGAGGGGGCCGACAATTCACCCCTCCACTTT
size: -; J: TRBJ2-5; D: -; V: TRBV14; CDR3: CASSQRPRGVETQYF; DNA: TGTGCCAGCAGCCAACGACCAAGGGGCGTCGAGACCCAGTACTTC
size: -; J: TRBJ2-3; D: -; V: TRBV9; CDR3: CASSVAGRLTDTQYF; DNA: TGTGCCAGCAGCGTGGCGGGACGGCTCACAGATACGCAGTATTTT
size: -; J: TRBJ2-7; D: -; V: TRBV7-8; CDR3: CASSSYGYEQYF; DNA: TGTGCCAGCAGCTCCTACGGTTACGAGCAGTACTTC
size: -; J: TRBJ2-1; D: TRBD2; V: TRBV2; CDR3: CASGQTSRSYNEQFF; DNA: TGTGCCAGCGGCCAGACTAGCCGCTCCTACAATGAGCAGTTCTTC
size: -; J: TRBJ1-1; D: -; V: TRBV2; CDR3: CASSDRVTEAFF; DNA: TGTGCCAGCAGTGATCGGGTGACTGAAGCTTTCTTT
size: -; J: TRBJ2-1; D: TRBD2; V: TRBV12-5; CDR3: CASGSPTSGRVNEQFF; DNA: TGTGCTAGTGGTTCCCCGACTAGCGGGAGGGTGAATGAGCAGTTCTTC
size: -; J: TRBJ2-7; D: TRBD2; V: TRBV11-2; CDR3: CASRETSGRFRLYEQYF; DNA: TGTGCCAGCAGGGAGACTAGCGGGAGGTTCCGGCTGTACGAGCAGTACTTC
size: -; J: TRBJ2-3; D: TRBD2; V: TRBV28; CDR3: CASSPPGLAAKDTQYF; DNA: TGTGCCAGCAGTCCCCCGGGACTAGCGGCAAAGGATACGCAGTATTTT
size: -; J: TRBJ2-7; D: -; V: TRBV10-3; CDR3: CAISGLEGGYEQYF; DNA: TGTGCCATCAGCGGACTAGAGGGGGGGTACGAGCAGTACTTC
size: -; J: TRBJ1-1; D: -; V: TRBV7-2; CDR3: CASSPSLWATEAFF; DNA: TGTGCCAGCAGCCCCAGCTTATGGGCGACTGAAGCTTTCTTT
size: once; J: TRBJ2-1; D: -; V: TRBV28; CDR3: CASNLNVNEQFF; DNA: TGTGCCAGCAATCTAAACGTTAATGAGCAGTTCTTC
size: -; J: TRBJ1-3; D: -; V: TRBV7-9; CDR3: CASSQTASGNTIYF; DNA: TGTGCCAGCAGCCAGACAGCCTCTGGAAACACCATATATTTT
size: -; J: TRBJ1-1; D: TRBD1; V: TRBV7-9; CDR3: CASSQGGQGGMNTEAFF; DNA: TGTGCCAGCAGTCAAGGAGGGCAGGGGGGTATGAACACTGAAGCTTTCTTT
size: -; J: TRBJ1-5; D: TRBD1; V: TRBV6-2/TRBV6-3; CDR3: CASSWDDRAYSNQPQHF; DNA: TGTGCCAGCAGTTGGGATGACAGGGCCTATAGCAATCAGCCCCAGCATTTT
size: once; J: TRBJ1-5; D: -; V: TRBV3-1/TRBV3-2; CDR3: CASSQGLGGPQHF; DNA: TGTGCCAGCAGCCAAGGTTTAGGAGGGCCCCAGCATTTT